This note documents a single T cell receptor (beta chain) sequence. Assay used: immunoSEQ multiplex PCR; TCRdb lists only in-frame clones, some missing. The sample records roughly 150,000 clones, roughly 80% being singletons. V shed 8 bases and J 3 bases; nucleotides not matched to a gene: 4. The CDR3 contains 15 residues. Germline values: CDR1 PRHDT, CDR2 FYEKMQ (reference sequence). This specimen belongs to a study of blood T cell repertoires in COVID-19. Input material: PBMCs or T cells enriched from blood (not recorded which). This TCR derives from a middle-aged man who had recovered from COVID-19. The V gene is TRBV13, the J gene TRBJ2-7; 16 bases agree with TRBD2. The CDR3 nucleotides are TGTGCCAGCGCGGGACTAGCGGGGGGGATCTACGAGCAGTACTTC. Translated: CASAGLAGGIYEQYF. The entire variable domain, with the rest obtained from reference TRBV13 and TRBJ2-7, is as follows: AAGVIQSPRHLIKEKRETATLKCYPIPRHDTVYWYQQGPGQDPQFLISFYEKMQSDKGSIPDRFSAQQFSDYHSELNMSSLELGDSALYFCASAGLAGGIYEQYFGPGTRLTVT.